Listed below are T cell receptor beta chains from one sample, sequenced in a study of identical twins. TCRdb called the 5' RACE reads again in MiXCR, with one record for every CDR3 protein. The repertoire holds about 250,000 distinct CDR3 sequences, around an eighth seen once, with around 9% in the top ten. Sequencing was done on a sample of memory (CD45RO+) T cells sorted from blood. All receptors derive from a woman aged 18-29 years in good health. CDR3s leave out the opening cysteine and the closing phenylalanine or tryptophan. Size values are once, few and many counts, or a class for expanded clones, and some rows have none.

abundance,j_gene,v_gene,CDR3aa
few,TRBJ2-3,TRBV20-1,SAIRLAGADTQY
-,TRBJ1-1,TRBV25-1,ASRGRGQGNTEAF
-,TRBJ2-7,TRBV20-1,SARTGGESDEQY
many,TRBJ1-3,TRBV7-9,ASSPTGPGNTIY
few,TRBJ2-2,TRBV6-5,ATRANTGELF
few,TRBJ2-1,TRBV30,AWSNKPSSYNEQF
-,TRBJ2-7,TRBV13,ASSSQIAGASYEQY
few,TRBJ2-3,TRBV3-1,ASSQGFGRGGTDTQY
-,TRBJ2-2,TRBV5-1,ASSLTSVTTGELF
few,TRBJ2-7,TRBV12-3/TRBV12-4,ASSWTSGYEQY
many,TRBJ2-7,TRBV20-1,SARGTQSYEQY
few,TRBJ1-2,TRBV12-3/TRBV12-4,ASSLSAGSYGYT
few,TRBJ2-3,TRBV6-1,ASAEPGQRGTDTQY
-,TRBJ1-1,TRBV10-3,AISAMTGSGGHTEAF